One sample yielded the 5 T cell receptor beta chains listed below, sequenced in a study of blood T cells in healthy people across ages. A second roughly 7 to 11 cycle PCR used barcoded and J-beta primers. TCRdb re-derived calls from the 5' RACE reads in MiXCR, one entry per CDR3 protein. The table shows approximately 580,000 distinct CDR3 sequences, with around 24% occurring only once. The same sample was also used in a study of T cells of mothers and their children.

Sequences were obtained from blood. Receptors originate from a boy younger than 18 in good health.

The V call is TRBV7-9, the J call TRBJ2-3; D unresolved. Trimming left V 3 bases short and J 5 bases short, with 12 bases between. Germline V gives CDR1 SEHNR, CDR2 FQNEAQ (reference sequence). This CDR3 contains 14 residues. In DNA, the CDR3 is TGTGCCAGCAGCTTTATTGGGTCCGTAGATACGCAGTATTTT. It codes for CASSFIGSVDTQYF. The complete variable domain, with remaining parts taken from reference TRBV7-9 and TRBJ2-3, reads DTGVSQNPRHKITKRGQNVTFRCDPISEHNRLYWYRQTLGQGPEFLTYFQNEAQLEKSRLLSDRFSAERPKGSFSTLEIQRTEQGDSAMYLCASSFIGSVDTQYFGPGTRLTVL.

The rearrangement uses TRBV19 and TRBJ2-3, with 9 bases lining up with TRBD2. CDR1 and CDR2 (germline): LNHDA, SQIVND (reference sequence). The junction had 2 bases not matched to a gene; V was cut back by 7 bases and J by 0 bases. The CDR3 totals 14 residues. CDR3 region: CASILAGSTDTQYF. DNA of the CDR3: TGTGCCAGTATTCTAGCGGGGAGCACAGATACGCAGTATTTT.

This clonotype was recorded a few times. The chain links TRBV5-1 to TRBJ1-6; the D gene is possibly TRBD1 (6 bases). The V end lost 7 bases, the J end lost 8 bases, and 13 bases lay between the germline ends. Germline CDR1 reads SGHRS; CDR2 reads YFSETQ. The CDR3 consists of 13 residues. The CDR3: CASSRGADSPLHF. CDR3 nucleotide sequence: TGCGCCAGCTCAAGGGGGGCTGATTCACCCCTCCACTTT.

The V gene is TRBV6-2 or TRBV6-3, the J gene TRBJ2-7; 7 bases map to TRBD1. Germline CDR1 MNHEY, CDR2 SVGEGT. V was clipped by 6 bases and J by 2 bases; unmatched bases: 7. This CDR3 is built from 14 residues. The chain's CDR3 is CASREAGTAYEQYF. CDR3 DNA sequence: TGTGCCAGCAGAGAAGCCGGGACAGCCTACGAGCAGTACTTC.

The CDR3 reads CASSQDKGNNYGYTF. CDR3 nucleotide sequence: TGCGCCAGCAGCCAAGATAAAGGGAACAACTATGGCTACACCTTC. The J gene is TRBJ1-2, the V gene TRBV4-1; no clear D gene. Germline V gene data show CDR1 as MGHRA and CDR2 as YSYEKL. This CDR3 contains 15 residues. V was clipped by 0 bases and J by 2 bases, with 10 bases between them.